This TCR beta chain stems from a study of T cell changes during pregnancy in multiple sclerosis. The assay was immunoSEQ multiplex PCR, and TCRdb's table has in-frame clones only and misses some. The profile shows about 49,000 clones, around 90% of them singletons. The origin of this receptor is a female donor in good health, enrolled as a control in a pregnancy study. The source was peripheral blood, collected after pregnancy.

CDR3 sequence reads: CASSLTTDRGYEQFF. The CDR3 coding sequence is TGTGCCAGCAGCTTAACGACGGACAGGGGCTATGAGCAGTTCTTC. V and J are TRBV7-3 and TRBJ2-1; TRBD1 matches 9 bases. The V gene's germline CDR1 is SGHTA and CDR2 FQGTGA. With 0 bases clipped from V and 8 bases from J, the junction kept 5 bases outside the gene matches. This CDR3 has 15 residues.